Shown below are 24 T cell receptor beta chains from a single sample sequenced in a study of blood T cells in healthy people across ages. Using a J-beta primer mix together with a sample-barcoded 5' primer, a second PCR was run for roughly 6 to 12 cycles. TCRdb re-derived calls from the 5' RACE reads in MiXCR, one entry per CDR3 protein. Found here are hundreds of thousands of distinct CDR3 sequences, roughly 50% of them singletons; the top ten hold roughly 22%. The sequencing input was blood. Every receptor here comes from a man under 40 in good health.

This clonotype was seen once. The chain combines TRBV7-2 with TRBJ1-6; D uncertain. Germline CDR1 reads SGHTA; CDR2 reads FQGNSA. V dropped 0 bases and J dropped 9 bases, with 6 bases sitting between them. The CDR3 is made up of 13 amino acids. In DNA form, the CDR3 reads TGTGCCAGCAGCTTAGCGCTAACTTCACCCCTCCACTTT. Its protein is CASSLALTSPLHF.

Notes on this clonotype: A read error may account for a junction end that differs from germline. The rearrangement uses TRBV12-3 or TRBV12-4 and TRBJ1-2; D call uncertain. The CDR3 is 14 residues long. Here the CDR3 DNA reads TGTGCCAGCAGTGTAGCGAACGGTGCCACTGGCTACACCTTC. This encodes CASSVANGATGYTF.

The chain employs TRBV29-1 and TRBJ2-1, with TRBD1 matching over 7 bases. Trimming removed 7 bases from V and 7 bases from J; junction bases left unmatched: 13. CDR1 is SQVTM and CDR2 is ANQGSEA in the germline V gene. The CDR3 runs to 14 residues. The CDR3 region has the DNA TGCAGCGCACCTTCCGGACAGGCGAAAAATGAGCAGTTCTTC. It yields the protein CSAPSGQAKNEQFF.

This rearrangement joins TRBV10-3 to TRBJ1-2; TRBD1 aligns across 7 bases. The CDR3 runs 14 residues. Unmatched junction bases numbered 6, after V lost 6 bases and J lost 2 bases. The germline V gene has CDR1 ENHRY and CDR2 SYGVKD. This CDR3 reads CAISRTGVNYGYTF. Written as DNA, the CDR3 is TGTGCCATCAGCCGGACAGGAGTGAACTATGGCTACACCTTC.

The V and J genes are TRBV4-3 and TRBJ2-7; 7 bases align to TRBD1. Germline V gene data show CDR1 as LGHNA and CDR2 as YSLEER. V was pared by 5 bases and J by 3 bases, with 10 bases of the junction left unmatched. This CDR3 has 15 residues. CDR3 coding DNA: TGCGCCAGCAGCAAACAGGGGTCAGGGGTCTACGAGCAGTACTTC. Residues: CASSKQGSGVYEQYF.

V gene TRBV7-9 combines with J gene TRBJ2-3, with 7 bases lining up with TRBD2. The J segment lost 4 bases and the V segment lost 4 bases, leaving 5 bases of the junction unmatched. Germline V lookup: CDR1 SEHNR, CDR2 FQNEAQ (reference sequence). The CDR3 runs to 14 residues. Here the CDR3 DNA reads TGTGCCAGCAGCTCGGGGGGATTGGCAGATACGCAGTATTTT. The encoded protein is CASSSGGLADTQYF.

The count of this clonotype is one. This chain uses TRBV6-4 with TRBJ2-7; D is perhaps TRBD2 (5 bases). The DNA end lines up better with TRBJ2-5; the J call may be wrong. The germline gives CDR1 MRHNA, CDR2 SNTAGT. This CDR3 spans 11 amino acids. The CDR3 nucleotides read TGTGCCAGCAGTGACGGGAGGACCCAGTACTTC. Protein sequence: CASSDGRTQYF.

A word on this clonotype: At one end, the junction sequence differs from germline, possibly due to a read error. J is TRBJ2-4 and V is TRBV9; D perhaps matches TRBD2 (6 bases). In germline, CDR1 is SGDLS, CDR2 YYNGEE. The CDR3 has 17 amino acids. The CDR3 coding sequence is TGTGCCAGCAGCCCCTCCTCCGGGGGTCTAGCCAAAGACATTCAGTACTTC. It specifies CASSPSSGGLAKDIQYF.

The chain joins TRBV5-1 to TRBJ1-1; D gene uncertain. This CDR3 comprises 14 residues. Germline lookup yields CDR1 SGHRS and CDR2 YFSETQ. V lost 1 base and J lost 5, with 12 bases in between. The CDR3 DNA reads as TGCGCCAGCAGCTTGAATCCGGCCGGGACTGAAGCTTTCTTT. Protein: CASSLNPAGTEAFF.

This clonotype was recorded once. V gene TRBV29-1 combines with J gene TRBJ1-2, with D unresolved. Deletions cut 4 bases from V and 4 bases from J, with 10 bases between. CDR1 is SQVTM, CDR2 ANQGSEA, per germline. The CDR3 runs to 12 residues. As DNA, the CDR3 is TGCAGCGTTGTTGGCCGGGTCTATGGCTACACCTTC. The encoded protein is CSVVGRVYGYTF.

The chain uses TRBV4-2 and TRBJ2-1; a weak D match, TRBD2 (6 bases). The DNA end is a closer match to TRBJ2-7, so the J assignment may be wrong. In germline, CDR1 is LGHNA, CDR2 YNFKEQ. The CDR3 spans 15 residues. DNA of the CDR3: TGTGCCAGCAGCCAAGATCCGGGAGACTACAATGAGCAGTACTTC. Translated, it gives CASSQDPGDYNEQYF.

This clonotype turned up a few times. This rearrangement joins TRBV4-3 to TRBJ1-2; maybe TRBD1 (5 bases). The CDR3 is 15 amino acids. V lost 4 bases, J lost 4 bases, and 16 bases lay in between. Germline CDR1 reads LGHNA; CDR2 reads YSLEER. Here the CDR3 DNA reads TGCGCCAGCAGCCTAGGGACGGAGCCTTTCTATGGCTACACCTTC. It is translated as CASSLGTEPFYGYTF.

A note on this clonotype: At one end, the junction sequence differs from germline, possibly due to a read error. The chain joins TRBV10-3 to TRBJ2-3; D unclear. The CDR3 contains 13 residues. Germline V CDR1 and CDR2: ENHRY, SYGVKD. The CDR3 region is CVITTTSTDTQYF. DNA for the CDR3: TGTGTCATCACCACGACTAGCACAGATACGCAGTATTTT.

The chain combines TRBV27 with TRBJ2-1; D possibly corresponds to TRBD2 (6 bases). The CDR3 sequence is 15 residues long. Trimming took 3 bases from V and 5 from J, leaving 14 bases between them. CDR1 and CDR2 (germline): MNHEY, SMNVEV (reference sequence). CDR3 in DNA: TGTGCCAGCAGTTTGGGGCGGGGAGTCCACAATGAGCAGTTCTTC. It is translated as CASSLGRGVHNEQFF.

The chain employs TRBV12-3 or TRBV12-4 and TRBJ2-7; no firm D call. This CDR3 region has 12 residues. Between the trimmed V and J ends, which lost 3 bases and 6 bases, there was a span of 9 bases. The DNA of the CDR3 is TGTGCCAGCAGTTTCCGAGTGATCGAGCAGTACTTC. Residues: CASSFRVIEQYF.

This chain joins TRBV9 and TRBJ2-1; D might be TRBD1 (7 bases). CDR1 is SGDLS, CDR2 YYNGEE, per germline. This CDR3 region has 21 residues. Trimming removed 1 base at V and 4 bases at J, with 30 bases between. CDR3 sequence: CASSVSYMPIRGTADYNEQFF. In nucleotides, the CDR3 is TGTGCCAGCAGCGTATCGTATATGCCGATTCGGGGGACAGCCGATTACAATGAGCAGTTCTTC.

On this clonotype itself: A read error is possible here, since a much larger clone lies one base away. The chain combines TRBV7-9 with TRBJ1-1; 7 bases are a match to TRBD1. V trimming: 9 bases; J trimming: 5 bases; junction bases outside the gene matches: 9. Germline values: CDR1 SEHNR, CDR2 FQNEAQ (reference sequence). The CDR3 consists of 13 residues. Here the CDR3 reads CASADRLGTEAFF. Here the CDR3 DNA reads TGTGCCAGTGCGGACAGGCTGGGGACTGAAGCTTTCTTT.

The sample holds a few counts of this clonotype. The chain carries TRBV6-5 and TRBJ2-7; D might be TRBD1 (5 bases). The end of the DNA aligns better with TRBJ2-5, so the J call may be wrong. The CDR3 consists of 12 residues. The V gene's germline CDR1 is MNHEY and CDR2 SVGAGI. CDR3 loop: CASGLNTGTQYF. The CDR3 coding sequence is TGTGCCAGCGGTTTAAATACAGGGACCCAGTACTTC.

J is TRBJ2-1 and V is TRBV7-9; D perhaps matches TRBD2 (5 bases). Germline assignment: CDR1 SEHNR and CDR2 FQNEAQ (reference sequence). Trimming stripped 4 bases from V and 6 bases from J, with 13 bases between. CDR3 size: 14 residues. In DNA form, the CDR3 reads TGTGCCAGCAGCTCCCCAAACGGGGTCAATGAGCAGTTCTTC. This codes for CASSSPNGVNEQFF.

This clonotype has just a few counts. The gene calls are TRBV5-1 and TRBJ2-3; 7 positions match TRBD1. The V and J ends lost 3 bases and 2 bases, in that order; junction bases with no gene match: 6. This CDR3 contains 15 residues. Germline V gives CDR1 SGHRS, CDR2 YFSETQ. CDR3 nucleotide sequence: TGCGCCAGCAGCTGGGGACAGCGCATCACAGATACGCAGTATTTT. Translation gives CASSWGQRITDTQYF. The full variable domain, in which reference TRBV5-1 and TRBJ2-3 provide the parts outside the CDR3, is KAGVTQTPRYLIKTRGQQVTLSCSPISGHRSVSWYQQTPGQGLQFLFEYFSETQRNKGNFPGRFSGRQFSNSRSEMNVSTLELGDSALYLCASSWGQRITDTQYFGPGTRLTVL.

This clonotype was counted between two and nine times. The chain is built from TRBV20-1 and TRBJ2-1, with TRBD2 identical over 8 bases. CDR1 DFQATT and CDR2 SNEGSKA come from the germline V gene (reference sequence). This CDR3 is 15 amino acids long. J gave up 0 bases and V 5 bases, and 6 bases lay outside the gene matches. Written as DNA, the CDR3 is TGCAGTGCTCGCGGACTAGCAGACTCCTACAATGAGCAGTTCTTC. Encoded protein: CSARGLADSYNEQFF.

The V gene is TRBV6-6, the J gene TRBJ1-2, with a possible D match to TRBD1 (6 bases). The germline gives CDR1 MNHNY, CDR2 SVGAGI (reference sequence). Trimming took off 0 bases at V and 12 bases at J, with 17 bases between the two ends. The CDR3 is 14 amino acids. The CDR3 DNA sequence: TGTGCCAGCAGTTACTCCGGGGGCGCCTGGGGCCACACCTTC. Its translation is CASSYSGGAWGHTF.

In this sample, this clonotype turned up a few times. This sequence joins TRBV6-2 or TRBV6-3 and TRBJ2-5, with D uncertain. The V end was cut by 6 bases, the J end by 1 base, with 12 bases between. Germline CDR1 is MNHEY and CDR2 is SVGEGT. CDR3 length: 14 amino acids. The CDR3 bases are TGTGCCAGCAGGGGCAGCTCGGCCCAAGAGACCCAGTACTTC. It specifies CASRGSSAQETQYF.

This clonotype was detected a few times. The V and J genes are TRBV7-9 and TRBJ1-4; unclear D gene. CDR1 and CDR2 from the germline V gene are SEHNR and FQNEAQ (reference sequence). The V end was cut by 1 base, the J end by 8 bases, with 11 bases between. The CDR3 runs 14 residues. This CDR3 is CASSLGVGREKLFF. In DNA, the CDR3 is TGTGCCAGCAGCTTAGGAGTCGGAAGGGAAAAACTGTTTTTT.